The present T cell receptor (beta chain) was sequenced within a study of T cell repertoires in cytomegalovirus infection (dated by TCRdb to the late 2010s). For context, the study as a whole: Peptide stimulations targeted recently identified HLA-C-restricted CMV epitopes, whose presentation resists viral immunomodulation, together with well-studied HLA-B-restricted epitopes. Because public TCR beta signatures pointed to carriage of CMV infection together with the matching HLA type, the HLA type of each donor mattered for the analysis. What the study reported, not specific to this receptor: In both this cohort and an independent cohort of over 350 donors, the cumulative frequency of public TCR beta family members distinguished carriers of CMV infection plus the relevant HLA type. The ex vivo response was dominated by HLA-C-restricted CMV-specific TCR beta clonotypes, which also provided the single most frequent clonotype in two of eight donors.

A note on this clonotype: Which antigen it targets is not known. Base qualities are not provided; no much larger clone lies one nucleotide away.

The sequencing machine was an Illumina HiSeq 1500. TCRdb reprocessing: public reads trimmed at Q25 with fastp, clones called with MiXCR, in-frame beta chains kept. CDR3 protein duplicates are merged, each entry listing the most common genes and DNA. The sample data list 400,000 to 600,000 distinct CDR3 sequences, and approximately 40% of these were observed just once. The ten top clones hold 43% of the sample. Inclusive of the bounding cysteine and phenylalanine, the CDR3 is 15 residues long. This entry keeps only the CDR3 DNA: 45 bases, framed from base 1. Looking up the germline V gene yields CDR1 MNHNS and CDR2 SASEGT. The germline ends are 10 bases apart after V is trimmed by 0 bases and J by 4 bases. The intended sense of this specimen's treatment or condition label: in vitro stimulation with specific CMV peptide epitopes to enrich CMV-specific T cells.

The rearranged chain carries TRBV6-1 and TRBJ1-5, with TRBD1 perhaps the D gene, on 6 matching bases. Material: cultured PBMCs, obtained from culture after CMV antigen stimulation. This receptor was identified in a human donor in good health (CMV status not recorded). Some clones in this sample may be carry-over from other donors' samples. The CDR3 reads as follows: CASSEARDNNQPQHF. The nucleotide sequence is TGTGCCAGCAGTGAAGCGCGGGACAATAATCAGCCCCAGCATTTT.